This is a list of T cell receptor beta chains from one sample in a study of T cells of healthy individuals. TCRdb called the 5' RACE reads again in MiXCR, with one record for every CDR3 protein. The sample lists 50,000 to 55,000 distinct CDR3 sequences; roughly 15% were seen once. All receptors derive from a human donor in good health. Both conserved end residues are trimmed from each CDR3.

j_call	v_call	cdr3_aa
TRBJ1-1	TRBV6-6	ASSYSQGITEAF
TRBJ2-3	TRBV7-9	ASSRQGALSDTQY
TRBJ2-1	TRBV24-1	ATRQGAGNEQF
TRBJ2-7	TRBV7-2	ASSPWVRGAWNYEQY
TRBJ2-5	TRBV10-3	AISESDGTRGLETQY
TRBJ1-3	TRBV3-1	ASSIPGTGVSGNTIY
TRBJ2-3	TRBV7-2	ASSRRTSGGATDTQY
TRBJ1-1	TRBV5-1	ASSSSRDRVTEAF
TRBJ2-5	TRBV5-5	ASSFRGTQY
TRBJ1-2	TRBV24-1	ATSDDRGPYLGYT
TRBJ2-7	TRBV27	ASSSHLGGGSPPYEQY
TRBJ2-2	TRBV6-2/TRBV6-3	ASTPGLETGELF
TRBJ1-5	TRBV13	ASSSSRKRSNQPQH
TRBJ2-5	TRBV6-1	ASSGMIGYQETQY
TRBJ2-3	TRBV29-1	SVEDLGNRGRTDTQY
TRBJ2-2	TRBV5-1	ASSLVTSGDTGELF
TRBJ2-4	TRBV28	ASSETGRIQY
TRBJ2-3	TRBV6-5	ASSYSRQGGDTQY
TRBJ2-3	TRBV4-2	ASSQDDGRADDTDTQY
TRBJ1-1	TRBV5-1	ASSETVTGVNTEAF
TRBJ2-7	TRBV6-2/TRBV6-3	ASSYGEEQY
TRBJ1-1	TRBV20-1	SARRFQFGTNTEAF
TRBJ2-3	TRBV5-5	ASSLVLDTQY
TRBJ2-5	TRBV5-4	ASRPRDLETQY
TRBJ2-3	TRBV29-1	SCTVGDTQY
TRBJ1-5	TRBV29-1	SVVLWGTGAEGNQPQH
TRBJ1-2	TRBV25-1	ASSEIHSYYGYT
TRBJ1-1	TRBV6-5	ASSYSLPKRQNTEAF
TRBJ2-1	TRBV25-1	ASTSGGDEQF
TRBJ2-2	TRBV19	ASRTANTGELF
TRBJ2-1	TRBV2	ASTFRQSSYNEQF
TRBJ2-4	TRBV4-3	ASSQDQAGRGDIQY
TRBJ2-7	TRBV20-1	SARRRGYGEQY
TRBJ2-1	TRBV5-1	ASSLNSGPYNEQF
TRBJ2-7	TRBV27	ASRAPGQGSYEQY
TRBJ2-1	TRBV20-1	SAEEDSYNEQF
TRBJ2-1	TRBV6-2/TRBV6-3	ASSSPVGARYNEQF
TRBJ2-3	TRBV30	AWSKGQSTDTQY
TRBJ2-1	TRBV4-1	ASSHTGLVGQNEQF
TRBJ1-2	TRBV20-1	SASHPTNYGYT
TRBJ2-7	TRBV24-1	ATRPHDEQY
TRBJ2-4	TRBV5-1	ASSEDRVRNIQY
TRBJ1-6	TRBV9	ASSPRTVNSPLH
TRBJ1-5	TRBV5-1	ASSLGLESSNQPQH
TRBJ1-4	TRBV9	ASSAGHATNEKLF
TRBJ2-7	TRBV18	ASSPDYHEQY
TRBJ2-7	TRBV29-1	SAKTSGAGYEQY
TRBJ1-2	TRBV10-3	AIGSSGDNYGYT
TRBJ2-2	TRBV7-9	ASSHDGRLARRSNTGELF
TRBJ2-1	TRBV5-6	ASSLAGVAGATEQF
TRBJ2-7	TRBV20-1	SAGTGTGGHEQY
TRBJ1-5	TRBV6-6	ASSYGRGISNQPQH
TRBJ2-3	TRBV4-1	ASKTKGGLTDTQY